This is a list of T cell receptor beta chains from one sample in a study of cytomegalovirus exposure and HLA in healthy donors. Assay: immunoSEQ multiplex PCR; the TCRdb copy retains only in-frame clones and omits some. The profile shows more than 95,000 clones, about three quarters of them singletons. Specimen: PBMCs. The origin of the receptors is a woman aged 18-29 years in good health and CMV-seropositive. Both conserved end residues are part of each CDR3. The order of the fields is J gene, D gene, clone size, V gene, CDR3 DNA, CDR3 protein. A D gene is named only where the DNA matches it firmly. Expanded clones get a size class; other rows say once, few or many, or leave the size out.

TRBJ2-7 TRBD2 few TRBV28 TGTGCCAGCAAAAGAAGCGGGAGCTCCTACGAGCAGTACTTC CASKRSGSSYEQYF
TRBJ1-2 . . TRBV2 TGTGCCAGCAGCTCAGGGGAGGGCTATGGCTACACCTTC CASSSGEGYGYTF
TRBJ1-5 . few TRBV30 TGTGCCTGGAGGCCTGGGCACAATCAGCCCCAGCATTTT CAWRPGHNQPQHF
TRBJ2-3 TRBD2 . TRBV19 TGTGCCAGTAGTATGTGGCTAGCGGCTCCCACAGATACGCAGTATTTT CASSMWLAAPTDTQYF
TRBJ2-3 . . TRBV6-1 TGTGCCAGCAGTCCTCTAGCCCTGTACACAGATACGCAGTATTTT CASSPLALYTDTQYF
TRBJ1-2 . few TRBV20-1 TGCAGTGCAACAGGCCACTATGGCTACACCTTC CSATGHYGYTF
TRBJ2-7 TRBD2 . TRBV9 TGTGCCAGCAGCTTTGAGCGGGAGGGCCCCTACGAGCAGTACTTC CASSFEREGPYEQYF
TRBJ1-1 . . TRBV29-1 TGCAGCGCTTCCTGGGGCTTAGCAGGGAACACTGAAGCTTTCTTT CSASWGLAGNTEAFF
TRBJ2-3 . . TRBV6-6 TGTGCCAGCAGTTACCGTAGCACAGATACGCAGTATTTT CASSYRSTDTQYF
TRBJ1-5 . few TRBV5-1 TGCGCCAGCAGCTTGGAGGGCAGGCCAGGGCAGCCCCAGCATTTT CASSLEGRPGQPQHF
TRBJ2-7 TRBD1 . TRBV14 TGTGCCAGCAGCCCACAGGGGGCGGGTGACAAGCAGTACTTC CASSPQGAGDKQYF
TRBJ2-7 . few TRBV19 TGTGCCAGTAGTCCGGGTGGATGGAGTTTCGAGCAGTACTTC CASSPGGWSFEQYF
TRBJ2-5 . . TRBV11-3 TGTGCCAGCAGCTCCAGACTGACTCAAGAGACCCAGTACTTC CASSSRLTQETQYF
TRBJ1-2 . once TRBV7-9 TGTGCCAGCAGCCAGAGTGGCGTGCGCAGGGTGGGAACTAACTATGGCTACACCTTC CASSQSGVRRVGTNYGYTF
TRBJ1-1 . . TRBV4-1 TGCGCCAGCAGCCAAGGAGAGAGGGCCACTGAAGCTTTCTTT CASSQGERATEAFF
TRBJ2-2 TRBD2 once TRBV27 TGTGCCAGCAGGCGGGAGGCGGACACCGGGGAGCTGTTTTTT CASRREADTGELFF
TRBJ2-7 . . TRBV5-1 TGCGCCAGCAGCTTAGACTGGGAGCTACCCTACGAGCAGTACTTC CASSLDWELPYEQYF
TRBJ2-7 TRBD2 . TRBV11-2 TGTGCCAGCAGCTTAGGGGGACTAGTTTACGAGCAGTACTTC CASSLGGLVYEQYF
TRBJ2-1 TRBD1 few TRBV18 TGTGCCAGCTCACAACAGGGGGCTGGGTCCTACAATGAGCAGTTCTTC CASSQQGAGSYNEQFF
TRBJ2-2 TRBD2 once TRBV5-1 TGCGCCAGCAGCTTGGGAACGACTAGCGAGAACACCGGGGAGCTGTTTTTT CASSLGTTSENTGELFF
TRBJ1-2 . . TRBV19 TGTGCCAGTCCGCGGCAGCCCGCGCTAATCTATGGCTACACCTTC CASPRQPALIYGYTF
TRBJ2-7 TRBD2 . TRBV6-5 TGTGCCAGCAGTTATACCATAGCGGGAGGGCCGAGGGAGCAGTACTTC CASSYTIAGGPREQYF
TRBJ2-1 TRBD2 . TRBV2 TGTGCCAGCAGTGGACTAGCCCATTCCTACAATGAGCAGTTCTTC CASSGLAHSYNEQFF
TRBJ2-1 TRBD2 . TRBV2 TGTGCCAGCCCAGGGACTAGTCTAAATGAGCAGTTCTTC CASPGTSLNEQFF
TRBJ1-1 TRBD1 . TRBV28 TGTGCCAGCAGTTTGACAGGGTACACTGAAGCTTTCTTT CASSLTGYTEAFF
TRBJ2-6 . . TRBV19 TGTGCCAGTAGTATCGGCGGGGCCATCTCTGGGGCCAACGTCCTGACTTTC CASSIGGAISGANVLTF
TRBJ2-7 TRBD1 few TRBV9 TGTGCCAGCAGCCCGGGACAGGGTAATTACGAGCAGTACTTC CASSPGQGNYEQYF
TRBJ2-4 . . TRBV19 TGTGCCAGTAGTGACTACAGGGTTGGAGCCAAAAACATTCAGTACTTC CASSDYRVGAKNIQYF
TRBJ2-5 . few TRBV28 TGTGCCAGCGGGAGTGGAGAGACCCAGTACTTC CASGSGETQYF
TRBJ2-2 TRBD1 . TRBV7-3 TGTGCCAGCAGCCCGGGACAGACGTACACCGGGGAGCTGTTTTTT CASSPGQTYTGELFF
TRBJ2-5 TRBD1 . TRBV13 TGTGCCAGCAGCACCCGCCTGACAGGGTATGGGACCCAGTACTTC CASSTRLTGYGTQYF
TRBJ1-1 . . TRBV12-5 TGTGCTAGTGGTTTTTTACAGAACACTGAAGCTTTCTTT CASGFLQNTEAFF
TRBJ1-1 . . TRBV7-2 TGTGCCAGCAGCCAACCGCGGGGTTGGGACACTGAAGCTTTCTTT CASSQPRGWDTEAFF
TRBJ1-4 TRBD1 . TRBV19 TGTGCCAGTAGACCACAGGGGGGGAATGAAAAACTGTTTTTT CASRPQGGNEKLFF
TRBJ1-2 . once TRBV28 TGTGCCAGCAGTTTCAGGCAGGGCACTAACTATGGCTACACCTTC CASSFRQGTNYGYTF
TRBJ1-4 . few TRBV5-8 TGTGCCAGCAGCGCAACAATTGCAACTAATGAAAAACTGTTTTTT CASSATIATNEKLFF
TRBJ1-1 . . TRBV5-4 TGTGCCAGCTCCCTATGGTGGAACACTGAAGCTTTCTTT CASSLWWNTEAFF
TRBJ2-5 TRBD1 few TRBV6-5 TGTGCCAGCAGCCCAATACAGGGGTCGGAGACCCAGTACTTC CASSPIQGSETQYF
TRBJ2-7 . few TRBV5-6 TGTGCCAGCAGCCATACTAGCTCTCGGCCGCTCGAGCAGTACTTC CASSHTSSRPLEQYF
TRBJ2-5 TRBD2 . TRBV27 TGTGCCAGCAGTTACATAGCGGGAGCGCAAGAGACCCAGTACTTC CASSYIAGAQETQYF
TRBJ2-1 TRBD2 few TRBV9 TGTGCCAGCAGCTTGACTAGCGGGAGCAATGAGCAGTTCTTC CASSLTSGSNEQFF
TRBJ1-4 TRBD1 . TRBV6-5 TGTGCCAGCAGGGAGACAGGGGCCTCTAATGAAAAACTGTTTTTT CASRETGASNEKLFF
TRBJ2-2 TRBD1 medium-sized TRBV6-1 TGTGCCAGCAGCTGGACAGGGACCGGGGAGCTGTTTTTT CASSWTGTGELFF
TRBJ2-3 TRBD2 . TRBV9 TGTGCCAGCAGCGTAGGTGGTGGCGGGAGTGCAACAGATACGCAGTATTTT CASSVGGGGSATDTQYF
TRBJ1-1 TRBD1 . TRBV2 TGTGCCAGCAGTTTCGGACAGGGTGGGACTGAAGCTTTCTTT CASSFGQGGTEAFF
TRBJ1-4 TRBD1 medium-sized TRBV6-5 TGTGCCAGCAGTTACGGACAGGGTGGGGAAAAACTGTTTTTT CASSYGQGGEKLFF
TRBJ1-5 TRBD1 few TRBV6-5 TGTGCCAGCAGCCCAGGACAGGGTTTCAATCAGCCCCAGCATTTT CASSPGQGFNQPQHF
TRBJ1-4 . . TRBV6-5 TGTGCCAGCAGTTACTCGCTACAGGACACGGCGCTGTTTTTT CASSYSLQDTALFF
TRBJ1-1 . . TRBV28 TGTGCCAGCAGTTTCTTTTGGAGGGACTCAAACGAGGGGAACACTGAAGCTTTCTTT CASSFFWRDSNEGNTEAFF
TRBJ1-2 TRBD1 . TRBV2 TGTGCCAGCAGTGACACAGGGGTCTATGGCTACACCTTC CASSDTGVYGYTF